A few counts support the clone carrying this T cell receptor (beta chain). What it recognizes is unknown. The authors reverse transcribed all of the isolated RNA, so sequencing captured expressed TCRB transcripts. Libraries were prepared by immunoSEQ multiplex PCR; TCRdb keeps only in-frame clonotypes and omits some of them. This table has approximately 150,000 clones, 9% to 10% appearing once. The data derive from a study of beta chain features in type 1 diabetes. V lost 2 bases, J lost 2 bases, and 7 bases lay in between. CDR1 is PRHDT and CDR2 is FYEKMQ in the germline V gene (reference sequence). CDR3 length equals 13 residues. Study-wide results and limits: VDJ junctions from patients with type 1 diabetes contained fewer insertions and more deletions. Relative to healthy donors, patients appeared to have naive, central memory and Treg TCRB repertoires that were more similar.

This TCR was sampled from a woman aged 18-29 years in good health. This chain uses TRBV13 with TRBJ2-7, with a possible D match to TRBD1 (6 bases). Specimen: central memory CD4+ T cells from blood. The CDR3 DNA follows: TGTGCCAGCAGCTTATCAGGGGCCTACGAGCAGTACTTC. This codes for CASSLSGAYEQYF.